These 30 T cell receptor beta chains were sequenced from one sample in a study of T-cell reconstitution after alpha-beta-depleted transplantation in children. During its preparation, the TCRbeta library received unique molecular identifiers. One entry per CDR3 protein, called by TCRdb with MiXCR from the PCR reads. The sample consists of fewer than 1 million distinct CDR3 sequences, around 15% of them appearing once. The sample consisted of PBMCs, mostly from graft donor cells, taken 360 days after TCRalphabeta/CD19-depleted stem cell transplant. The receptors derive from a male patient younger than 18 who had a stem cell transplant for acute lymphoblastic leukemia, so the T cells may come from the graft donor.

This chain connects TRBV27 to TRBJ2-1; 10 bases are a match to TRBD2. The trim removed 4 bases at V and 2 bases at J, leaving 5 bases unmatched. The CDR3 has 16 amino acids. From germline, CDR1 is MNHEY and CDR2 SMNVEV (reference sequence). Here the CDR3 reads CASSYPSGSPYNEQFF. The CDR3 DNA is TGTGCCAGCAGTTACCCTAGCGGGAGTCCCTACAATGAGCAGTTCTTC.

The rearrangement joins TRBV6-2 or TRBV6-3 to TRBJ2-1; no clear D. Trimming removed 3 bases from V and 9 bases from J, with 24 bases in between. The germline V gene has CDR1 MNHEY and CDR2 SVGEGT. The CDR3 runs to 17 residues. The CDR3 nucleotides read TGTGCCAGCAGTTATTCGACCATTCCCAGTTATGGTGGTGAGCAGTTCTTC. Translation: CASSYSTIPSYGGEQFF.

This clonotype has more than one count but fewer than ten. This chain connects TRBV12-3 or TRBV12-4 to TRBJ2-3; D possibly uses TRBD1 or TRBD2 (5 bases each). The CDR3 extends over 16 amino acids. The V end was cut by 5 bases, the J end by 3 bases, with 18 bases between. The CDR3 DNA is TGTGCCAGCAGTCCAACTGGGGCCCGAGGGACAGATACGCAGTATTTT. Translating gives CASSPTGARGTDTQYF.

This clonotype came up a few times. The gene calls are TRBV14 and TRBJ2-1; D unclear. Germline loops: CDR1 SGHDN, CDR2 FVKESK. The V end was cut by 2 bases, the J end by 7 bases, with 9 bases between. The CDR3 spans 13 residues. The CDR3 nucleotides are TGTGCCAGCAGCCAAAATTATGGGAATGAGCAGTTCTTC. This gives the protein CASSQNYGNEQFF.

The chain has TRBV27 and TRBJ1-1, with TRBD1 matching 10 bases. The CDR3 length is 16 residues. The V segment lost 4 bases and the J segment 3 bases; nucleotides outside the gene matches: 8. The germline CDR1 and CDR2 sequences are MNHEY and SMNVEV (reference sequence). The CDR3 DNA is TGTGCCAGCAGTTCCTGGGACAGGGGAAGAGACACTGAAGCTTTCTTT. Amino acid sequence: CASSSWDRGRDTEAFF.

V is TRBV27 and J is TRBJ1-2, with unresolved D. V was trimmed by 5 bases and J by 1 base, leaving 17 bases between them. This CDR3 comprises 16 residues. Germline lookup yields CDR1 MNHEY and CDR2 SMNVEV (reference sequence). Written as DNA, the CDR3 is TGTGCCAGCAGTCGGCTCGGCAGGTCCTATAACTATGGCTACACCTTC. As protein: CASSRLGRSYNYGYTF.

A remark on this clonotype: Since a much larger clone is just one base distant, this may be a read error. The CDR3 bases are TGTGCCAGCAGAGGACAGGGGATGAACACTGAAGCTTTCTTT. It codes for CASRGQGMNTEAFF. This chain links TRBV6-1 with TRBJ1-1; 9 positions agree with TRBD1. Losses at the gene ends were 6 bases for V and 0 bases for J; bases not matched to a gene: 2. In germline, CDR1 is MNHNS, CDR2 SASEGT. The length of the CDR3 is 14 residues.

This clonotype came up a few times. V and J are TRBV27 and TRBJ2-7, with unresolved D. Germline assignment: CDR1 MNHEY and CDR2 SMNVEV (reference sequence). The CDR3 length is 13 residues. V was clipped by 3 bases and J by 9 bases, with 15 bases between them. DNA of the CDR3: TGTGCCAGCAGTTTTTTAGGCTCCCCGTGGCAGTACTTC. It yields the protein CASSFLGSPWQYF.

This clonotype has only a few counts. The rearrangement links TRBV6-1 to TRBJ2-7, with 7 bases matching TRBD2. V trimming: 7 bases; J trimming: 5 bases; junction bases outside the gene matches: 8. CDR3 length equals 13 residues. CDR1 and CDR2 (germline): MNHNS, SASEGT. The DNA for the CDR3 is TGTGCCAGCACCCGGCGGGAGATCCACGAGCAGTACTTC. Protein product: CASTRREIHEQYF.

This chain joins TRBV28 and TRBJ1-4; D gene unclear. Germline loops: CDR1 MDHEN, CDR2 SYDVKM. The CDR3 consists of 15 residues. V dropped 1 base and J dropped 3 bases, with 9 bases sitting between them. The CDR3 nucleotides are TGTGCCAGCAGTTTATCAGGCAGACCTAATGAAAAACTGTTTTTT. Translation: CASSLSGRPNEKLFF.

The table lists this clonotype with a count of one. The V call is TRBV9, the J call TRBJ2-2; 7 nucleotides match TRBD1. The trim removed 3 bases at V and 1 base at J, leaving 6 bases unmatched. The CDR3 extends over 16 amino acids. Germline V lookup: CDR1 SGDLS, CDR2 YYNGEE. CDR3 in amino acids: CASSADRVGNTGELFF. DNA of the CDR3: TGTGCCAGCAGCGCCGACAGGGTCGGGAACACCGGGGAGCTGTTTTTT. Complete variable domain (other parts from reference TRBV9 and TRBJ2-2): DSGVTQTPKHLITATGQRVTLRCSPRSGDLSVYWYQQSLDQGLQFLIQYYNGEERAKGNILERFSAQQFPDLHSELNLSSLELGDSALYFCASSADRVGNTGELFFGEGSRLTVL.

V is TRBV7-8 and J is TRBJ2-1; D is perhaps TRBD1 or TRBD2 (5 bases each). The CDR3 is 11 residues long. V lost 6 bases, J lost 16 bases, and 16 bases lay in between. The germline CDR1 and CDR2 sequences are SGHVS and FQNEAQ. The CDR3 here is CASSHPGTFFF. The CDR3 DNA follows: TGTGCCAGCAGTCACCCCGGGACCTTTTTCTTC.

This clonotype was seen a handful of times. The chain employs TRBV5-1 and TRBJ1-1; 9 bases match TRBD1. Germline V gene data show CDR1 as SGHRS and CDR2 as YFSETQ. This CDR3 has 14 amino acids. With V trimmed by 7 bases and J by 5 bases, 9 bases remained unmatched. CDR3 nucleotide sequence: TGCGCCAGCCAAGGGTGGGACAGGGAGACTGAAGCTTTCTTT. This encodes CASQGWDRETEAFF.

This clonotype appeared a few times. CDR3 bases: TGCGCCAGCAGCTCCAGGACCGAAAACCCGTACAATGAGCAGTTCTTC. Translated: CASSSRTENPYNEQFF. This chain uses TRBV5-1 with TRBJ2-1; D is unresolved. Germline assignment: CDR1 SGHRS and CDR2 YFSETQ. V lost 3 bases and J lost 4, with 17 bases in between. The length of the CDR3 is 16 residues.

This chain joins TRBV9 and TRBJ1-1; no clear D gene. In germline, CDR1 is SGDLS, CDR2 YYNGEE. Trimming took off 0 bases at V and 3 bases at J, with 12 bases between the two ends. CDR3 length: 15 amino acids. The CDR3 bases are TGTGCCAGCAGCGTAGCCGGAGGGCAGGACACTGAAGCTTTCTTT. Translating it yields CASSVAGGQDTEAFF.

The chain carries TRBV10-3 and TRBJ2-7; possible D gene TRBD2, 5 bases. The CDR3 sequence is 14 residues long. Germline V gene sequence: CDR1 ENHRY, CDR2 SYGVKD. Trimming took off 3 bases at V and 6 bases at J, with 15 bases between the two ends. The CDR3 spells CAISDGVYKSEQYF. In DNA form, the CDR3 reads TGTGCCATCAGTGACGGGGTATACAAGAGCGAGCAGTACTTC.

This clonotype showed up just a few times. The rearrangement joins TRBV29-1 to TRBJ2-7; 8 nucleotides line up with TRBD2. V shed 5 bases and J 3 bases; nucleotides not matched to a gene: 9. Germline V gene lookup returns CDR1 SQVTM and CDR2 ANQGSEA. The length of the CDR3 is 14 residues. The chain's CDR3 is CSVWASGHNYEQYF. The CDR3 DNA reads TGCAGCGTTTGGGCTAGCGGGCACAACTACGAGCAGTACTTC.

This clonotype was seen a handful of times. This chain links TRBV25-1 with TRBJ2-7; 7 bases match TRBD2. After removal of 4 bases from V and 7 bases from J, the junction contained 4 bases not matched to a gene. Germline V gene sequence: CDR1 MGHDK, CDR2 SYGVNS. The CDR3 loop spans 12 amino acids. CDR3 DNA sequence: TGTGCCAGCAGTGGGAACGGGGGGGAGCAGTACTTC. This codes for CASSGNGGEQYF.

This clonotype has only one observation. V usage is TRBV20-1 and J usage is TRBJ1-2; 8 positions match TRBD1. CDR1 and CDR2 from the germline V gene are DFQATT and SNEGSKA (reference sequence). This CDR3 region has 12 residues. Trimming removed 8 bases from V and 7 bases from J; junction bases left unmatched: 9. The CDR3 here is CSTSGGRGGYTF. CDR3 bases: TGCAGTACCTCAGGGGGCAGGGGTGGCTACACCTTC.

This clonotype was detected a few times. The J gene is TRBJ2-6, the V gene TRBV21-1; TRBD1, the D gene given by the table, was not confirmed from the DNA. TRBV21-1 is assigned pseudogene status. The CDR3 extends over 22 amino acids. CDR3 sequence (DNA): TGTGCCAGCAGCAAAGAGTCATGGGACAGGGGGGTTTTCAACTCTGGGGCCAACGTCCTGACTTTC. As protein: CASSKESWDRGVFNSGANVLTF.

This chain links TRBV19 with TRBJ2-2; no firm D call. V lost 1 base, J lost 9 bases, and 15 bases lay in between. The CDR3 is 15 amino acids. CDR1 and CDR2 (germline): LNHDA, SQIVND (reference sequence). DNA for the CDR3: TGTGCCAGTAGTATAGTCCCCGGGTGGAACTGGGAGCTGTTTTTT. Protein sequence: CASSIVPGWNWELFF.

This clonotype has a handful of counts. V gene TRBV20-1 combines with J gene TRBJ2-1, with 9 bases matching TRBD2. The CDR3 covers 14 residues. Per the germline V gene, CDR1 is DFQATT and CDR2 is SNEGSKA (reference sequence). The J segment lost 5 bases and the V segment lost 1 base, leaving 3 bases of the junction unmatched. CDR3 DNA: TGCAGTGCTAGAGGCGGGAGGGCCAACAATGAGCAGTTCTTC. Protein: CSARGGRANNEQFF.

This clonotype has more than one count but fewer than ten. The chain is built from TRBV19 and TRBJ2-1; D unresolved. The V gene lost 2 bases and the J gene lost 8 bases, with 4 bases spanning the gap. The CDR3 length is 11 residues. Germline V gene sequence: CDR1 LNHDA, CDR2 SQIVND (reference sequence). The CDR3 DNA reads TGTGCCAGTAGTATAAGCGATGAGCAGTTCTTC. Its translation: CASSISDEQFF. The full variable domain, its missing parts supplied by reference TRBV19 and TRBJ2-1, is DGGITQSPKYLFRKEGQNVTLSCEQNLNHDAMYWYRQDPGQGLRLIYYSQIVNDFQKGDIAEGYSVSREKKESFPLTVTSAQKNPTAFYLCASSISDEQFFGPGTRLTVL.

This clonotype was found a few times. This CDR3 is CSAPARSSYEQYF. The CDR3 nucleotides read TGCAGTGCCCCCGCGCGGAGCTCCTACGAGCAGTACTTC. V is TRBV20-1 and J is TRBJ2-7; D ambiguous. Germline V gives CDR1 DFQATT, CDR2 SNEGSKA (reference sequence). With 6 bases removed from V and 0 bases from J, the gap between germline ends came to 12 bases. This CDR3 spans 13 amino acids.

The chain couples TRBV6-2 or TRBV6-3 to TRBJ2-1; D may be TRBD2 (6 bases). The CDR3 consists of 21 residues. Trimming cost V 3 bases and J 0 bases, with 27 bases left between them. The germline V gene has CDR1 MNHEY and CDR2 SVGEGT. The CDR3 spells CASSYFYRVFGGDSSYNEQFF. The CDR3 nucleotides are TGTGCCAGCAGTTATTTTTATAGGGTCTTTGGCGGGGATAGCTCCTACAATGAGCAGTTCTTC.

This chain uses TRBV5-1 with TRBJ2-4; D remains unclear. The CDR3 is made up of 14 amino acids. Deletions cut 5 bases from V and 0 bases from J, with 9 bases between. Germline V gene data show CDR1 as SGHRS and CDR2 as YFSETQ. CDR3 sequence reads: CASSKELAKNIQYF. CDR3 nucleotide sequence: TGCGCCAGCAGTAAAGAGCTAGCCAAAAACATTCAGTACTTC.

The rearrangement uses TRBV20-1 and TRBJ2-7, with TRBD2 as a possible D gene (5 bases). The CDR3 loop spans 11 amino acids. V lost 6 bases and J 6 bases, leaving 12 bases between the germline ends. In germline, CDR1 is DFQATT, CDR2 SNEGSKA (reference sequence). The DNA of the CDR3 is TGCAGTGCGAAACTAGTGGTCGAGCAGTACTTC. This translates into CSAKLVVEQYF.

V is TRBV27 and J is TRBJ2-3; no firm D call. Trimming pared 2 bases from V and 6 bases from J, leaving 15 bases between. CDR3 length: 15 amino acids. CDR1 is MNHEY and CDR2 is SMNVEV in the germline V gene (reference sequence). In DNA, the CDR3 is TGTGCCAGCAGTTTAATCACCCTTGGTATGGATACGCAGTATTTT. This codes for CASSLITLGMDTQYF.

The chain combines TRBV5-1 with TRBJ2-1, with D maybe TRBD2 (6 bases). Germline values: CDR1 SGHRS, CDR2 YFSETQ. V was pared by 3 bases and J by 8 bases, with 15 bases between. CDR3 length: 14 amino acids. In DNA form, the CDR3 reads TGCGCCAGCAGCTCAACGGGAGAACCGCATGAGCAGTTCTTC. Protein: CASSSTGEPHEQFF.

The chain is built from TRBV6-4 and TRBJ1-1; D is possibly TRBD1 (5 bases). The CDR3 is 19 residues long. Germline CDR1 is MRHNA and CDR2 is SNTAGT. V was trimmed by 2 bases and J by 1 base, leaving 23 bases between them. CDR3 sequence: CASSDQYRQSFNSNTEAFF. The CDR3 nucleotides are TGTGCCAGCAGTGACCAATATAGACAGTCCTTCAACTCGAACACTGAAGCTTTCTTT.